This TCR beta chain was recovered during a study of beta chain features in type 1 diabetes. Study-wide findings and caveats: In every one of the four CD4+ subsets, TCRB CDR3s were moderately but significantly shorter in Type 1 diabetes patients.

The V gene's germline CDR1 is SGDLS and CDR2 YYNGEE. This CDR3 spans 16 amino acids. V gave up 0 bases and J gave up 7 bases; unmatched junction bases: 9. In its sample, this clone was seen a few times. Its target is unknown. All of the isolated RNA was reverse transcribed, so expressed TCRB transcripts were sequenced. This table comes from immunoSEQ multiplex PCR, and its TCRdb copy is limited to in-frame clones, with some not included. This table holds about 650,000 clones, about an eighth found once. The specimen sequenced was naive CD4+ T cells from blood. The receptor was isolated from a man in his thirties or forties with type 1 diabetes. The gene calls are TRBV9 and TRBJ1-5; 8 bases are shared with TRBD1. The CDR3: CASSVAADRVGQPQHF. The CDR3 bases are TGTGCCAGCAGCGTAGCTGCGGACAGGGTGGGCCAGCCCCAGCATTTT.